These 24 T cell receptor beta chains share one sample of origin, sequenced in a study of neoadjuvant anti-PD-1 for oral cavity cancer. Profiling relied on immunoSEQ multiplex PCR, and the TCRdb table lists in-frame clones only, not all of them. The sample carries tens of thousands of clones, more than 70% recorded once. The starting material was PBMCs, obtained before nivolumab (anti-PD-1) treatment. Every receptor here comes from a person aged 35-80 years with oral cavity squamous cell carcinoma.

The chain combines TRBV21-1 with TRBJ1-4. TRBV21-1 is a documented pseudogene. The length of the CDR3 is 13 residues. The CDR3 reads CASRIYPREKLFF. The DNA of the CDR3 is TGTGCCAGCAGGATTTACCCAAGGGAAAAACTGTTTTTT.

The CDR3 loop is CASSPGQGARGYTF. CDR3 nucleotides: TGTGCCAGCAGTCCGGGACAGGGGGCGCGAGGCTACACCTTC. The J gene is TRBJ1-2, the V gene TRBV6-1; 12 bases map to TRBD1. Trimming cost V 5 bases and J 8 bases; bases outside gene matches: 6. Germline CDR1 and CDR2: MNHNS and SASEGT. The CDR3 has 14 residues.

The chain employs TRBV5-4 and TRBJ2-7, with D maybe TRBD1 (5 bases). This CDR3 contains 12 residues. Per the germline V gene, CDR1 is SGHNT and CDR2 is YYREEE (reference sequence). V lost 4 bases and J 6 bases, leaving 11 bases between the germline ends. This CDR3 reads CASSEQGPEQYF. The CDR3 DNA sequence: TGTGCCAGCAGCGAGCAGGGCCCCGAGCAGTACTTC.

The chain has TRBV19 and TRBJ1-2, with D hard to call. This CDR3 contains 13 residues. Germline CDR1 and CDR2: LNHDA and SQIVND (reference sequence). V gave up 6 bases and J gave up 5 bases, with 13 bases separating them. The CDR3 loop reads CASSRGWVYGYTF. DNA of the CDR3: TGTGCCAGTAGCCGGGGATGGGTATATGGCTACACCTTC.

V gene TRBV29-1 combines with J gene TRBJ2-7, with D hard to call. Germline-derived CDR1 and CDR2 are SQVTM and ANQGSEA. Between the trimmed V and J ends, which lost 7 bases and 0 bases, there was a span of 10 bases. This CDR3 is built from 12 residues. CDR3 DNA: TGCAGCGCGGGCCTCAGCTCCTACGAGCAGTACTTC. It codes for CSAGLSSYEQYF.

This clone was seen just once. V and J are TRBV6-1 and TRBJ1-4, with 10 positions matching TRBD1. There are 15 residues in the CDR3. V gave up 4 bases and J gave up 2 bases; unmatched junction bases: 1. CDR1 MNHNS and CDR2 SASEGT come from the germline V gene. In DNA, the CDR3 is TGTGCCAGCAGTGTGGACAGGGGGACTAATGAAAAACTGTTTTTT. It translates to CASSVDRGTNEKLFF.

The V and J genes are TRBV7-8 and TRBJ1-1, with unresolved D. V lost 3 bases and J 5 bases, leaving 13 bases between the germline ends. Germline assignment: CDR1 SGHVS and CDR2 FQNEAQ. This CDR3 is 14 amino acids long. The CDR3 coding sequence is TGTGCCAGCAGCTTGGGCCCCGGGAGGACTGAAGCTTTCTTT. Translating gives CASSLGPGRTEAFF.

This clone counts as large (0.1 to 1%). The rearrangement joins TRBV5-1 to TRBJ2-2; perhaps TRBD2 as D (5 bases). The germline V gene has CDR1 SGHRS and CDR2 YFSETQ. The CDR3 length is 17 residues. V was clipped by 3 bases and J by 4 bases, with 19 bases between them. CDR3 nucleotide sequence: TGCGCCAGCAGCTCCCGCCCTAGCCCCACCTCCACCGGGGAGCTGTTTTTT. The encoded protein is CASSSRPSPTSTGELFF. The whole variable domain, remainder taken from reference TRBV5-1 and TRBJ2-2, is KAGVTQTPRYLIKTRGQQVTLSCSPISGHRSVSWYQQTPGQGLQFLFEYFSETQRNKGNFPGRFSGRQFSNSRSEMNVSTLELGDSALYLCASSSRPSPTSTGELFFGEGSRLTVL.

The chain combines TRBV7-8 with TRBJ2-4; D gene ambiguous. Germline V CDR1 and CDR2: SGHVS, FQNEAQ. This CDR3 has 16 amino acids. Trimming pared 5 bases from V and 0 bases from J, leaving 14 bases between. This CDR3 is CASSPRRLLAKNIQYF. The CDR3 coding sequence is TGTGCCAGCAGCCCCCGGCGCCTTTTAGCCAAAAACATTCAGTACTTC.

This clone was counted once. This chain connects TRBV11-2 to TRBJ2-1, with D possibly TRBD1 on 5 matching bases. The V gene's germline CDR1 is SGHAT and CDR2 FQNNGV. Trimming stripped 2 bases from V and 7 bases from J, with 9 bases between. The CDR3 spans 13 residues. CDR3 in DNA: TGTGCCAGCAGCTTAACCAGGGATAATGAGCAGTTCTTC. Amino acid sequence: CASSLTRDNEQFF.

The DNA of the CDR3 is TGTGCCAGCAGCGCTACGGGACAGGACTACAATGAGCAGTTCTTC. Residues: CASSATGQDYNEQFF. The chain couples TRBV9 to TRBJ2-1; TRBD1 aligns across 8 bases. The germline CDR1 and CDR2 sequences are SGDLS and YYNGEE. The V segment lost 3 bases and the J segment 3 bases; nucleotides outside the gene matches: 5. The CDR3 is 15 amino acids. The entire variable domain, with the rest obtained from reference TRBV9 and TRBJ2-1, is as follows: DSGVTQTPKHLITATGQRVTLRCSPRSGDLSVYWYQQSLDQGLQFLIQYYNGEERAKGNILERFSAQQFPDLHSELNLSSLELGDSALYFCASSATGQDYNEQFFGPGTRLTVL.

The genes are TRBV10-2 and TRBJ2-2; D gene unclear. CDR3 length equals 16 residues. The ends were cut back, 6 bases at V and 1 base at J, with 15 bases in the middle. The germline CDR1 and CDR2 sequences are WSHSY and SAAADI. CDR3 residues: CASSLESVGNTGELFF. The CDR3 nucleotides read TGCGCCAGCAGCCTAGAGTCGGTCGGGAACACCGGGGAGCTGTTTTTT.

This clone has only a few counts. V is TRBV6-1 and J is TRBJ2-5, with 8 bases aligning to TRBD1. The germline V gene has CDR1 MNHNS and CDR2 SASEGT. The V segment lost 2 bases and the J segment 5 bases; nucleotides outside the gene matches: 16. The CDR3 is 18 residues long. The chain's CDR3 is CASSEFQVGQGGWETQYF. For the CDR3, the DNA is TGTGCCAGCAGTGAATTCCAGGTAGGACAGGGAGGTTGGGAGACCCAGTACTTC.

In this sample, this clone turned up a few times. The rearrangement links TRBV7-9 to TRBJ1-1; D is unresolved. This CDR3 spans 12 amino acids. Germline loops: CDR1 SEHNR, CDR2 FQNEAQ (reference sequence). V dropped 5 bases and J dropped 5 bases, with 9 bases sitting between them. CDR3 bases: TGTGCCAGCAGCCGCGGATTGACTGAAGCTTTCTTT. Translated, it gives CASSRGLTEAFF.

This clone was counted a single time. The chain employs TRBV6-1 and TRBJ2-3; no definite D call. The V end lost 2 bases, the J end lost 0 bases, and 12 bases lay between the germline ends. The CDR3 runs 16 residues. Looked up from germline, CDR1 is MNHNS and CDR2 is SASEGT. The CDR3 is CASSERRATSTDTQYF. In DNA, the CDR3 is TGTGCCAGCAGTGAACGTCGAGCCACTAGCACAGATACGCAGTATTTT.

This rearrangement joins TRBV11-2 to TRBJ2-1; D could derive from TRBD1 or TRBD2 (6 bases each). V was pared by 6 bases and J by 4 bases, with 16 bases between. This CDR3 contains 15 residues. Germline V gene data show CDR1 as SGHAT and CDR2 as FQNNGV. CDR3 loop: CASRSWGARYNEQFF. CDR3 DNA: TGTGCCAGCAGGTCCTGGGGGGCGCGGTACAATGAGCAGTTCTTC.

CDR3 amino acids: CASSVRPGNNEQFF. The CDR3 bases are TGTGCCAGCAGCGTGCGGCCTGGGAACAATGAGCAGTTCTTC. V and J are TRBV9 and TRBJ2-1; D gene ambiguous. V lost 2 bases and J 5 bases, leaving 11 bases between the germline ends. Germline V gene data show CDR1 as SGDLS and CDR2 as YYNGEE. The CDR3 sequence is 14 residues long.

This clone has a single count. This chain joins TRBV4-1 and TRBJ2-3, with 11 bases fitting TRBD2. The length of the CDR3 is 18 residues. With V trimmed by 1 base and J by 3 bases, 9 bases remained unmatched. The germline CDR1 and CDR2 sequences are MGHRA and YSYEKL. The CDR3 DNA follows: TGCGCCAGCAGCCAAGTAGGGGGATTAGCGGGAGGGACAGATACGCAGTATTTT. Residues: CASSQVGGLAGGTDTQYF.

V usage is TRBV7-9 and J usage is TRBJ1-1; D is unresolved. This CDR3 has 13 amino acids. Trimming stripped 3 bases from V and 1 base from J, with 6 bases between. CDR1 and CDR2 from the germline V gene are SEHNR and FQNEAQ (reference sequence). The DNA for the CDR3 is TGTGCCAGCAGCTTTAACGAGAACACTGAAGCTTTCTTT. Its translation is CASSFNENTEAFF.

The V call is TRBV7-9, the J call TRBJ1-1; 9 nucleotides align to TRBD1. V shed 4 bases, J shed 3 bases, and the junction held 3 bases outside the gene matches. CDR3 size: 14 residues. Germline V gene data show CDR1 as SEHNR and CDR2 as FQNEAQ (reference sequence). The CDR3, as DNA: TGTGCCAGCAGCTCACAGGGGGCGCACACTGAAGCTTTCTTT. Encoded protein: CASSSQGAHTEAFF.

This clone is labeled as medium-sized. CDR3 DNA sequence: TGTGCCAGCAGCTCACTGCGGAGCTCCTACGAGCAGTACTTC. Amino acid sequence: CASSSLRSSYEQYF. This rearrangement joins TRBV7-9 to TRBJ2-7; no reliable D call. From germline, CDR1 is SEHNR and CDR2 FQNEAQ (reference sequence). This CDR3 has 14 residues. With 4 bases removed from V and 0 bases from J, the gap between germline ends came to 10 bases.

This clone appeared once. The genes are TRBV2 and TRBJ2-3; D remains unclear. The CDR3 consists of 11 residues. V lost 7 bases to trimming and J lost 0 bases, with 2 bases between them. The germline CDR1 and CDR2 sequences are SNHLY and FYNNEI. The CDR3 here is CASKSTDTQYF. CDR3 sequence (DNA): TGTGCCAGCAAGAGCACAGATACGCAGTATTTT.

This chain connects TRBV7-8 to TRBJ1-3; D gene ambiguous. The V and J ends lost 0 bases and 0 bases respectively, with 6 bases between them. This CDR3 region has 15 residues. Germline CDR1 reads SGHVS; CDR2 reads FQNEAQ. Here the CDR3 reads CASSLARVSGNTIYF. The DNA for the CDR3 is TGTGCCAGCAGCTTAGCGAGAGTCTCTGGAAACACCATATATTTT.

The gene calls are TRBV28 and TRBJ1-2; D is possibly TRBD1 (5 bases). Germline CDR1 is MDHEN and CDR2 is SYDVKM. The ends were cut back, 8 bases at V and 0 bases at J, with 10 bases in the middle. The CDR3 totals 13 residues. The CDR3 sequence: CASYRNSNYGYTF. Written as DNA, the CDR3 is TGTGCCAGCTACAGGAACTCTAACTATGGCTACACCTTC.